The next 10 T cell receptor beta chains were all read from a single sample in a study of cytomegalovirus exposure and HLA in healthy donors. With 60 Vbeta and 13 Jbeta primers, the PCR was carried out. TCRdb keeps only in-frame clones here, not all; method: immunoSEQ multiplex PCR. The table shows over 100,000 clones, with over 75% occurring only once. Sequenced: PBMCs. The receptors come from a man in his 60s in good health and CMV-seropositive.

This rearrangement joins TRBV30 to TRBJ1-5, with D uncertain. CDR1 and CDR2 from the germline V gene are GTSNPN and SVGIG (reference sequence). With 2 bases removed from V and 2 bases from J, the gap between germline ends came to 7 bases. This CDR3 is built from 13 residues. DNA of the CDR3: TGTGCCTGGAGTACTACGGGCAATCAGCCCCAGCATTTT. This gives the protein CAWSTTGNQPQHF.

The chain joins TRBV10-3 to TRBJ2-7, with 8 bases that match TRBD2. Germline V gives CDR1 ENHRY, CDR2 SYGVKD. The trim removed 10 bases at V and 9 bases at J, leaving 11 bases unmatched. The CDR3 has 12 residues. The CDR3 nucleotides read TGTGCCACCCGGGACGACGGGGGGGTGCAGTACTTC. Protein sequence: CATRDDGGVQYF.

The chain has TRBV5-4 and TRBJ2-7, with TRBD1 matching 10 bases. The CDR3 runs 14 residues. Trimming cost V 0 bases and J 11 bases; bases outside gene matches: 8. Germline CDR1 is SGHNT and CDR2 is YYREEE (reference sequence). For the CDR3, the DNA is TGTGCCAGCAGCTTGGGACAGGGGGCGTCTATCAAGTACTTC. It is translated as CASSLGQGASIKYF.

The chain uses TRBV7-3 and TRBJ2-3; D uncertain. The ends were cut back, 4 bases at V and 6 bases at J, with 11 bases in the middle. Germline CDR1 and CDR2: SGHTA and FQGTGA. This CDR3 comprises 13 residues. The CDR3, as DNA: TGTGCCAGCAGCTCCTCCAACGGGGATACGCAGTATTTT. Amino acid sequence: CASSSSNGDTQYF.

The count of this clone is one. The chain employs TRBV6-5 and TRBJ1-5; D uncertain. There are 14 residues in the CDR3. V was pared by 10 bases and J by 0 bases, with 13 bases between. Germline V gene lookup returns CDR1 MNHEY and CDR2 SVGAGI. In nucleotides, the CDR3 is TGTGCCACCCGATCGACATATAGCAATCAGCCCCAGCATTTT. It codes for CATRSTYSNQPQHF.

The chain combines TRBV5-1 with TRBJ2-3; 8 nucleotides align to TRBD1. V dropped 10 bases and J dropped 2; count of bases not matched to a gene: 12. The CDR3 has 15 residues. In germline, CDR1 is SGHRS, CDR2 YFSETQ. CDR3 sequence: CAGRLGQGFTDTQYF. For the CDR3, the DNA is TGCGCCGGCCGCCTAGGACAGGGCTTCACAGATACGCAGTATTTT.

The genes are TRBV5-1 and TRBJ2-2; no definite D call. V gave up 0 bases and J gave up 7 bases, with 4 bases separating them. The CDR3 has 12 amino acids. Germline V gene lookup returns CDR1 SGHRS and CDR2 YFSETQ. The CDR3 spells CASSLGGGELFF. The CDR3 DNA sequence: TGCGCCAGCAGCTTGGGCGGCGGGGAGCTGTTTTTT.

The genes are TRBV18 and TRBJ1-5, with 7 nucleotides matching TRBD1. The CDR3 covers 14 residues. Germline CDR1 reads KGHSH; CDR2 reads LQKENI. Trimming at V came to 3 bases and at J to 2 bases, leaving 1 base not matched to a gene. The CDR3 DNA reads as TGTGCCAGCTCACCCGGGACAGGCAATCAGCCCCAGCATTTT. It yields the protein CASSPGTGNQPQHF.

The CDR3 DNA reads as TGTGCCAGCAGCGTACGTCCGAACACTGAAGCTTTCTTT. Translated: CASSVRPNTEAFF. J is TRBJ1-1 and V is TRBV9; no clear D. This CDR3 is built from 13 residues. Germline CDR1 SGDLS, CDR2 YYNGEE. Trimming removed 1 base from V and 1 base from J, with 5 bases in between.

The CDR3 nucleotides are TGTGCCAGCAGCGTAGGGACAGAACCTTCCTACGAGCAGTACTTC. This translates into CASSVGTEPSYEQYF. The genes are TRBV9 and TRBJ2-7; D possibly corresponds to TRBD1 (6 bases). This CDR3 contains 15 residues. Germline assignment: CDR1 SGDLS and CDR2 YYNGEE. V lost 0 bases, J lost 1 base, and 11 bases lay in between.